This T cell receptor (beta chain) stems from a study of cytomegalovirus exposure and HLA in healthy donors. Both 60 Vbeta primers and 13 Jbeta primers went into the PCR. The repertoire was sequenced with immunoSEQ multiplex PCR; TCRdb's copy has only in-frame clones and lacks some. The sample gives 150,000 to 200,000 clones, around 90% of which show up once; approximately 1.5% is in the top ten. Whole-study results and caveats: One later analysis reportedly identified an Asian-associated ancestry cluster that showed fewer N-insertions than the 666-donor mean. Overall, around 160 TCR beta chains were annotated as cytomegalovirus-associated.

From germline, CDR1 is SGHDT and CDR2 YYEEEE. V trimming: 4 bases; J trimming: 4 bases; junction bases outside the gene matches: 2. The CDR3 is 13 residues long. This clone appeared a single time. Its antigen is unidentified. Other DNA sequences from this sample encode an identical CDR3 as well. Donors in the study were healthy people who gave bone marrow. V and J are TRBV5-6 and TRBJ1-2, with 9 bases lining up with TRBD1. The sequenced material came from PBMCs. This receptor was identified in a woman younger than 30 in good health and CMV-seronegative. The CDR3 nucleotides read TGTGCCAGCAGCCTGGACAGGGGCTATGGCTACACCTTC. Its translation: CASSLDRGYGYTF.